The rows below give T cell receptor beta chains drawn from one sample of a study of blood T cell repertoires in COVID-19. Measured with immunoSEQ multiplex PCR; TCRdb has only the in-frame clones, and not every one. The sample yields approximately 150,000 clones, approximately 89% seen once. Source material: peripheral blood. Receptors were obtained from a human donor in a cohort sampled during active COVID-19. Both conserved end residues are part of each CDR3. Fields, in order: J gene, V gene, D gene, CDR3 protein. D genes are given only for firm matches.

J: TRBJ1-2; V: TRBV7-8; D: .; CDR3: CASSMVQINYGYTF
J: TRBJ1-1; V: TRBV29-1; D: .; CDR3: CSVTQTASRLNTEAFF
J: TRBJ2-7; V: TRBV4-2; D: .; CDR3: CASSQAALGAGSYEQYF
J: TRBJ1-3; V: TRBV2; D: .; CDR3: CASRADGRNTIYF
J: TRBJ1-4; V: TRBV19; D: .; CDR3: CASSRNRATNEKLFF
J: TRBJ2-3; V: TRBV5-6; D: .; CDR3: CASSLPGAFPSTDTQYF
J: TRBJ1-1; V: TRBV12-2; D: .; CDR3: CASRLEEQGARENTEAFF
J: TRBJ1-6; V: TRBV4-2; D: .; CDR3: CASTLLGGDSPLHF
J: TRBJ2-3; V: TRBV24-1; D: TRBD1; CDR3: CATSLTGDADTQYF
J: TRBJ1-1; V: TRBV5-6; D: .; CDR3: CASSLVPGLLTEAFF
J: TRBJ2-3; V: TRBV27; D: TRBD2; CDR3: CASSFGGGIGDTQYF
J: TRBJ1-1; V: TRBV18; D: .; CDR3: CATTVGGDTEAFF
J: TRBJ1-2; V: TRBV3-1/TRBV3-2; D: TRBD1; CDR3: CASSLGDRGYGYTF
J: TRBJ1-5; V: TRBV11-2; D: .; CDR3: CASSETGNQPQHF
J: TRBJ1-1; V: TRBV19; D: .; CDR3: CASSIHLVWGLSMNTEAFF
J: TRBJ1-4; V: TRBV7-8; D: TRBD1; CDR3: CASSSYRGPNEKLFF
J: TRBJ2-1; V: TRBV10-2; D: TRBD2; CDR3: CASSGRTSGGPYNEQFF
J: TRBJ2-2; V: TRBV10-3; D: TRBD1; CDR3: CAISEFGQGAGELFF
J: TRBJ2-2; V: TRBV19; D: TRBD2; CDR3: CASSKEGGASGGPNTGELFF
J: TRBJ2-3; V: TRBV6-1; D: TRBD2; CDR3: CASSEGLASDTQYF
J: TRBJ2-7; V: TRBV29-1; D: .; CDR3: CSVANYEQYF
J: TRBJ2-4; V: TRBV11-2; D: TRBD1; CDR3: CASSLDLRDRGVKAKNIQYF
J: TRBJ1-1; V: TRBV4-1; D: .; CDR3: CASSQPTGNTEAFF
J: TRBJ2-5; V: TRBV15; D: TRBD1; CDR3: CATSRHRGNQKTQYF
J: TRBJ1-1; V: TRBV7-9; D: .; CDR3: CASSLDYTEAFF
J: TRBJ2-1; V: TRBV27; D: TRBD2; CDR3: CASSSRSGGDEQFF
J: TRBJ1-2; V: TRBV7-9; D: TRBD1; CDR3: CASSPGGIGYGYTF
J: TRBJ2-2; V: TRBV19; D: TRBD1; CDR3: CASSFRTGRNTGELFF
J: TRBJ2-6; V: TRBV19; D: TRBD1; CDR3: CASSLGQGTGANVLTF
J: TRBJ2-7; V: TRBV5-1; D: .; CDR3: CASSFRQGFSYEQYF
J: TRBJ2-5; V: TRBV24-1; D: TRBD1; CDR3: CATSDPTGTGQETQYF
J: TRBJ2-3; V: TRBV7-3; D: .; CDR3: CASSLGGAGGDTQYF
J: TRBJ1-4; V: TRBV10-3; D: .; CDR3: CAIRRGQGNEKLFF
J: TRBJ1-1; V: TRBV27; D: .; CDR3: CASSSTGSATEAFF
J: TRBJ1-4; V: TRBV27; D: TRBD1; CDR3: CASSYPPYRGDEKLFF
J: TRBJ2-7; V: TRBV5-1; D: TRBD1; CDR3: CASSLRTGVDEQYF
J: TRBJ2-5; V: TRBV6-5; D: .; CDR3: CASRTVSVETQYF
J: TRBJ1-2; V: TRBV5-1; D: .; CDR3: CASSFGAGGANYGYTF
J: TRBJ1-2; V: TRBV4-2; D: .; CDR3: CATRGRTNYGYTF
J: TRBJ1-2; V: TRBV7-2; D: .; CDR3: CASSPQGNLYYGYTF
J: TRBJ2-5; V: TRBV7-9; D: .; CDR3: CASSLKPGLKETQYF
J: TRBJ1-1; V: TRBV7-8; D: .; CDR3: CASSLDSRGKGEAFF
J: TRBJ2-3; V: TRBV30; D: .; CDR3: CAWTPLLGQGTDTQYF
J: TRBJ1-1; V: TRBV13; D: .; CDR3: CASSLESMNTEAFF
J: TRBJ1-4; V: TRBV2; D: TRBD1; CDR3: CASRGQGGGEKLFF
J: TRBJ2-3; V: TRBV3-1/TRBV3-2; D: .; CDR3: CASSHDRGISSTDTQYF
J: TRBJ2-7; V: TRBV2; D: TRBD1; CDR3: CASSHPGTASSYEQYF
J: TRBJ1-1; V: TRBV6-5; D: TRBD1; CDR3: CASRVAGTVAFF
J: TRBJ2-3; V: TRBV5-1; D: TRBD2; CDR3: CASSLVAGGAPTDTQYF
J: TRBJ1-6; V: TRBV11-2; D: .; CDR3: CASSSSDGFNSPLHF
J: TRBJ2-3; V: TRBV11-3; D: TRBD2; CDR3: CASSLGTSAGDTQYF
J: TRBJ2-1; V: TRBV7-6; D: .; CDR3: CASSVRAGSSYNEQFF
J: TRBJ1-6; V: TRBV14; D: .; CDR3: CASSPGGRNSPLHF
J: TRBJ1-2; V: TRBV19; D: .; CDR3: CASSRRNRDYGYTF
J: TRBJ2-1; V: TRBV27; D: TRBD2; CDR3: CASRDLAGGINEQFF